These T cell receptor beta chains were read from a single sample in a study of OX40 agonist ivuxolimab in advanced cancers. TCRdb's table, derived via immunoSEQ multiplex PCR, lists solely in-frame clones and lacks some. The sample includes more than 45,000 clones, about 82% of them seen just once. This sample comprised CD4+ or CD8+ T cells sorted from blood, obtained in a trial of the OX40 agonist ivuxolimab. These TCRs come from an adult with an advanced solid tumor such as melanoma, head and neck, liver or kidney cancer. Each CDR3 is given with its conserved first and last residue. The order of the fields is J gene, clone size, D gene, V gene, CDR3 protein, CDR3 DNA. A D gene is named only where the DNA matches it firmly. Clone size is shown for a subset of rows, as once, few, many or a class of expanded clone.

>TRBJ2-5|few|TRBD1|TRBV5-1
CASSFLYRDRVIKVYNRKTQYF
TGCGCCAGCAGCTTCCTCTACCGGGACAGGGTTATAAAGGTATATAATCGTAAGACCCAGTACTTC
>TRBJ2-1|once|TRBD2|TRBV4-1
CASSRASGTYNEQFF
TGCGCCAGCAGCCGAGCTAGCGGCACCTACAATGAGCAGTTCTTC
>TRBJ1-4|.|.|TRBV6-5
CASSRKGITNEKLFF
TGTGCCAGCAGTAGGAAGGGGATTACTAATGAAAAACTGTTTTTT
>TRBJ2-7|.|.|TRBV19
CASSIVLTGSHEQYF
TGTGCCAGTAGTATAGTACTAACAGGGTCCCACGAGCAGTACTTC
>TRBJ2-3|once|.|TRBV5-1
CASSLGQSEGDTQYF
TGCGCCAGCAGCCTGGGGCAGTCGGAAGGGGATACGCAGTATTTT
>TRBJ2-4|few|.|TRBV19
CASMETDKNIQYF
TGTGCCAGTATGGAGACGGACAAAAACATTCAGTACTTC
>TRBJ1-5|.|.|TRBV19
CASSQQGHGNQPQHF
TGTGCCAGTAGCCAGCAGGGGCATGGCAATCAGCCCCAGCATTTT
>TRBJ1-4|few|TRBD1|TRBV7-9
CASSFRDRGEKLFF
TGTGCCAGCAGCTTCCGGGACAGGGGGGAAAAACTGTTTTTT
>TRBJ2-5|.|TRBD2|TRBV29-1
CSVADSWGGTQYF
TGCAGCGTTGCGGATAGCTGGGGGGGGACCCAGTACTTC
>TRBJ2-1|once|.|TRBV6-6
CASGPNRAGPYNEQFF
TGTGCCAGCGGGCCCAACAGGGCAGGGCCCTACAATGAGCAGTTCTTC
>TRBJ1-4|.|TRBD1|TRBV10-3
CAISESTGTGGLGEKLFF
TGTGCCATCAGTGAATCTACGGGGACAGGGGGATTGGGTGAAAAACTGTTTTTT
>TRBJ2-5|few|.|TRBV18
CASSLQEQETQYF
TGTGCCAGCTCACTACAGGAGCAAGAGACCCAGTACTTC
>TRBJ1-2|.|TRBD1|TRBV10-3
CAIRTGTGLPNYGYTF
TGTGCCATCAGGACCGGGACAGGGCTTCCCAACTATGGCTACACCTTC
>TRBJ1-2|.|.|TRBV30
CAWGGGGYYTF
TGTGCCTGGGGAGGCGGGGGGTACTACACCTTC
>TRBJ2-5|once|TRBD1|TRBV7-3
CASSSGQGAGTQYF
TGTGCCAGCAGCTCCGGACAGGGCGCAGGGACCCAGTACTTC
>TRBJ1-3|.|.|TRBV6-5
CASSYSTGRGGNTIYF
TGTGCCAGCAGTTACTCGACAGGTAGAGGTGGAAACACCATATATTTT
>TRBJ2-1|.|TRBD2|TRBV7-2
CASSLATSGVNEQFF
TGTGCCAGCAGCTTAGCTACTAGCGGGGTAAATGAGCAGTTCTTC
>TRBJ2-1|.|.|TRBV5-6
CASSFMEGYNEQFF
TGTGCCAGCAGCTTTATGGAGGGCTACAATGAGCAGTTCTTC
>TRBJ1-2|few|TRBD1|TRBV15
CATSRDKGAGGGYGYTF
TGTGCCACCAGCAGAGATAAAGGGGCAGGGGGTGGCTATGGCTACACCTTC
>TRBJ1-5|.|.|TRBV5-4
CASSLAGTQPQHF
TGTGCCAGCAGCTTGGCGGGGACCCAGCCCCAGCATTTT
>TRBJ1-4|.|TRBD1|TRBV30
CAWSPWQGEGEKLFF
TGTGCCTGGAGCCCCTGGCAGGGGGAGGGTGAAAAACTGTTTTTT
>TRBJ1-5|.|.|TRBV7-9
CASSPSELSNQPQHF
TGTGCCAGCAGCCCCTCAGAGCTTAGCAATCAGCCCCAGCATTTT
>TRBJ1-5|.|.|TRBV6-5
CASSYSRQSGNQPQHF
TGTGCCAGCAGTTACTCGAGACAGTCGGGCAATCAGCCCCAGCATTTT
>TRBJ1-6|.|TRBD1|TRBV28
CASSPDRESPLHF
TGTGCCAGCAGCCCCGACAGGGAATCACCCCTCCACTTT
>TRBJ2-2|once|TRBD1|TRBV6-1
CAVTGGGGELFF
TGTGCCGTGACAGGGGGCGGCGGGGAGCTGTTTTTT
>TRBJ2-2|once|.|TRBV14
CASSSGVRTGELFF
TGTGCCAGCAGCTCAGGAGTACGCACCGGGGAGCTGTTTTTT
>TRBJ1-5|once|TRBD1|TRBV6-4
CASKRDREGQPQHF
TGTGCCAGCAAGAGAGACAGGGAAGGTCAGCCCCAGCATTTT
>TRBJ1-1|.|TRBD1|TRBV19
CASSVGQGRFTEAFF
TGTGCCAGTAGTGTCGGACAGGGAAGATTTACTGAAGCTTTCTTT
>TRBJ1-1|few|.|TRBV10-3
CAISPGTNTEAFF
TGTGCCATCAGTCCAGGGACGAACACTGAAGCTTTCTTT
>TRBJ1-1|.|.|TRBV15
CATSIGAGYTEAFF
TGTGCCACCAGCATAGGGGCGGGTTACACTGAAGCTTTCTTT
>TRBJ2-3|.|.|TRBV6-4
CASKGLHTDTQYF
TGTGCCAGCAAAGGGTTGCACACAGATACGCAGTATTTT
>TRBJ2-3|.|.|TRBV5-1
CASNQGLLPLPDTQYF
TGCGCCAGCAACCAGGGTCTGCTGCCCCTCCCAGATACGCAGTATTTT
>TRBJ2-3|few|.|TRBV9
CASRLCRDTQYF
TGTGCCAGCAGGCTCTGCCGCGATACGCAGTATTTT
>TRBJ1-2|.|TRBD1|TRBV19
CASRLRQGAFLESNYGYTF
TGTGCCAGTAGACTCCGACAGGGGGCGTTTTTAGAATCTAACTATGGCTACACCTTC
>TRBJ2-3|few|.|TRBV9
CASSVAGLLTDTQYF
TGTGCCAGCAGCGTAGCTGGACTACTCACAGATACGCAGTATTTT
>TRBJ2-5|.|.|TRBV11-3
CASSNEETQYF
TGTGCCAGCAGCAACGAAGAGACCCAGTACTTC
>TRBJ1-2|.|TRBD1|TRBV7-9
CASSLATSLTGGYGYTF
TGTGCCAGCAGCTTAGCTACCTCTCTTACAGGGGGCTATGGCTACACCTTC
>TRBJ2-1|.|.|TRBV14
CASSLKIAQSYNEQFF
TGTGCCAGCAGCCTCAAGATCGCGCAATCCTACAATGAGCAGTTCTTC
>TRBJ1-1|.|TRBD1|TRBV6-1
CASSEGGQLNTEAFF
TGTGCCAGCAGTGAAGGGGGACAGCTGAACACTGAAGCTTTCTTT
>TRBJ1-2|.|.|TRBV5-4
CASSFGGAQYGYTF
TGTGCCAGCAGCTTCGGGGGCGCTCAATATGGCTACACCTTC
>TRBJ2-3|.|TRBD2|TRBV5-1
CASSSGLAGGTDTQYF
TGCGCCAGCAGCTCTGGACTAGCGGGGGGAACAGATACGCAGTATTTT
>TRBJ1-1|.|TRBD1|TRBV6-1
CASSERDRGRMNTEAFF
TGTGCCAGCAGTGAGAGGGACAGGGGGCGAATGAACACTGAAGCTTTCTTT
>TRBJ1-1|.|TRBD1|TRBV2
CASRSSGGETEAFF
TGTGCCAGCAGGTCGTCAGGGGGTGAAACTGAAGCTTTCTTT